The TCR beta chain under discussion was sequenced for a study of regulatory T cells in long-lasting Graves disease. Looking at the study overall: Graves' patients (newly diagnosed) had been on antithyroid drugs under 3 months.

This clonotype was found many times. V was clipped by 5 bases and J by 4 bases, with 14 bases between them. This CDR3 spans 14 amino acids. Time point in this sample: newly diagnosed GD, antithyroid drugs for less than 3 months. PBMCs were the source of the RNA used for TCR sequencing. HTBI primers from iRepertoire and Arm-PCR of CDR3 regions yielded the TCR beta libraries. TCRdb reanalysed the multiplex PCR reads using MiXCR and keeps one entry per CDR3 protein. Of 530,000 or so distinct CDR3 sequences listed, 13% were seen once; the top ten hold about 10%. Another study also made use of these data, one on T cells in Graves' hyperthyroidism and ophthalmopathy.

The receptor comes from a man younger than 45 with Graves disease. The chain joins TRBV12-3 or TRBV12-4 to TRBJ1-2; the D is unclear. The source material was peripheral blood mononuclear cells (PBMCs), sampled at new diagnosis, from a patient treated with antithyroid drugs. The CDR3 coding sequence is TGTGCCAGCAGTGAGGGAGTCGGAACCTATGGCTACACCTTC. It is translated as CASSEGVGTYGYTF.